This is a list of T cell receptor beta chains from one sample in a study of CD8+ T cells in alopecia areata. Assay: immunoSEQ multiplex PCR; the TCRdb copy retains only in-frame clones and omits some. The repertoire holds roughly 200,000 clones, with around two fifths as singletons. This sample comprised CD4+ T cells sorted from blood, obtained around week 37, from a patient treated with tofacitinib. These receptors all come from a human donor with alopecia areata. Each CDR3 is given with its conserved first and last residue. Fields, in order: D gene, V gene, J gene, clone size, CDR3 DNA, CDR3 protein. The D gene is left open where the match is weak. Where a row states a size, it is once, few, many or the class of an expanded clone; other rows omit it.

d_call: -
v_call: TRBV30
j_call: TRBJ1-2
clone_size: -
cdr3_nt: TGTGCCTGGAGTGCCGGCTATGGCTACACCTTC
cdr3_aa: CAWSAGYGYTF

d_call: -
v_call: TRBV5-1
j_call: TRBJ2-1
clone_size: -
cdr3_nt: TGCGCCAGCAGCCCCGACGTTAACTCCCCACGGCAGTTCTTC
cdr3_aa: CASSPDVNSPRQFF

d_call: -
v_call: TRBV25-1
j_call: TRBJ2-7
clone_size: few
cdr3_nt: TGTGCCAGCAGTGAATATAAGGGCAAGCAAGGCAACTACGAGCAGTACTTC
cdr3_aa: CASSEYKGKQGNYEQYF

d_call: -
v_call: TRBV25-1
j_call: TRBJ2-7
clone_size: -
cdr3_nt: TGTGCCAGCAGTGAATATGCGCCGCACGAGCAGTACTTC
cdr3_aa: CASSEYAPHEQYF

d_call: TRBD2
v_call: TRBV7-2
j_call: TRBJ2-1
clone_size: few
cdr3_nt: TGTGCCAGTAACGGGAGGGCCTACAATGAGCAGTTCTTC
cdr3_aa: CASNGRAYNEQFF

d_call: -
v_call: TRBV19
j_call: TRBJ1-5
clone_size: -
cdr3_nt: TGTGCCAGTAGTGGGGGTCAGCCCCAGCATTTT
cdr3_aa: CASSGGQPQHF

d_call: -
v_call: TRBV30
j_call: TRBJ2-1
clone_size: -
cdr3_nt: TGTGCCTGGAGTTTAAGGAATGAGCAGTTCTTC
cdr3_aa: CAWSLRNEQFF

d_call: -
v_call: TRBV29-1
j_call: TRBJ2-7
clone_size: -
cdr3_nt: TGCAGCGTCCGGGACTGGGACTACGAGCAGTACTTC
cdr3_aa: CSVRDWDYEQYF

d_call: -
v_call: TRBV7-2
j_call: TRBJ2-7
clone_size: -
cdr3_nt: TGTGCCAGCAGCTTAGCGAGGGGAACCTACGAGCAGTACTTC
cdr3_aa: CASSLARGTYEQYF

d_call: -
v_call: TRBV30
j_call: TRBJ1-2
clone_size: -
cdr3_nt: TGTGCCTGGGGAGCGACCCTCGGTGGCTACACCTTC
cdr3_aa: CAWGATLGGYTF

d_call: TRBD2
v_call: TRBV7-8
j_call: TRBJ2-1
clone_size: few
cdr3_nt: TGTGCCAGCAGCTTATTTTCGCGGGAGGGGATCCGAGAGCAGTTCTTC
cdr3_aa: CASSLFSREGIREQFF

d_call: TRBD1
v_call: TRBV20-1
j_call: TRBJ2-7
clone_size: -
cdr3_nt: TGCAGTGCTAGAACAGGGGGAGAGCAGTACTTC
cdr3_aa: CSARTGGEQYF

d_call: -
v_call: TRBV11-2
j_call: TRBJ1-2
clone_size: -
cdr3_nt: TGTGCCAGCAGCTCCGGGGCGCTGGGACTCGGAGGCTACACCTTC
cdr3_aa: CASSSGALGLGGYTF

d_call: TRBD2
v_call: TRBV7-8
j_call: TRBJ2-3
clone_size: -
cdr3_nt: TGTGCCAGCAGCTCTAGCGGTAGCACAGATACGCAGTATTTT
cdr3_aa: CASSSSGSTDTQYF

d_call: -
v_call: TRBV6-5
j_call: TRBJ2-1
clone_size: -
cdr3_nt: TGTGCCAGCAGTTACTCGGGGGGCGGGGTGCAGTTCTTC
cdr3_aa: CASSYSGGGVQFF

d_call: -
v_call: TRBV7-2
j_call: TRBJ1-1
clone_size: -
cdr3_nt: TGTGCCAGCAGTCGTAACCGGGCCGCTGAAGCTTTCTTT
cdr3_aa: CASSRNRAAEAFF

d_call: -
v_call: TRBV7-9
j_call: TRBJ1-2
clone_size: few
cdr3_nt: TGTGCCAGCAGCTTAGTCAACGGGGGCGCGGATGGCTACACCTTC
cdr3_aa: CASSLVNGGADGYTF

d_call: TRBD2
v_call: TRBV15
j_call: TRBJ2-1
clone_size: -
cdr3_nt: TGTGCCACCAGCAGAGTTGGCGGGAGGGCCGATGACAATGAGCAGTTCTTC
cdr3_aa: CATSRVGGRADDNEQFF

d_call: -
v_call: TRBV2
j_call: TRBJ2-1
clone_size: few
cdr3_nt: TGTGCCAGCCAGGGGGAGGGTTGGAATGAGCAGTTCTTC
cdr3_aa: CASQGEGWNEQFF

d_call: TRBD2
v_call: TRBV6-5
j_call: TRBJ2-7
clone_size: -
cdr3_nt: TGTGCCAGCAGACCTCTAGCGGGAGGGATAAACGAGCAGTACTTC
cdr3_aa: CASRPLAGGINEQYF

d_call: -
v_call: TRBV4-1
j_call: TRBJ2-7
clone_size: -
cdr3_nt: TGCGCCAGCAGCCAAACCGGGACAATCTACGAGCAGTACTTC
cdr3_aa: CASSQTGTIYEQYF

d_call: -
v_call: TRBV29-1
j_call: TRBJ2-3
clone_size: few
cdr3_nt: TGCAGCCGGGGGGCAGGCGGGACGCAGTATTTT
cdr3_aa: CSRGAGGTQYF

d_call: TRBD2
v_call: TRBV30
j_call: TRBJ2-5
clone_size: -
cdr3_nt: TGTGCCTGGAGTGTTTTTAGCGGGATAGGCGAGACCCAGTACTTC
cdr3_aa: CAWSVFSGIGETQYF

d_call: -
v_call: TRBV7-2
j_call: TRBJ1-2
clone_size: few
cdr3_nt: TGTGCCAGCAGCCCTTACAGGGTTAACTATGGCTACACCTTC
cdr3_aa: CASSPYRVNYGYTF

d_call: -
v_call: TRBV27
j_call: TRBJ2-7
clone_size: -
cdr3_nt: TGTGCCAGCAGTTTAGGGCGGGGGCTGGACTACGAGCAGTACTTC
cdr3_aa: CASSLGRGLDYEQYF

d_call: TRBD1
v_call: TRBV11-2
j_call: TRBJ2-1
clone_size: -
cdr3_nt: TGTGCCAGCAGCCCGCAAACCGGGACAGGGGATGAGCAGTTCTTC
cdr3_aa: CASSPQTGTGDEQFF

d_call: TRBD1
v_call: TRBV11-1
j_call: TRBJ2-1
clone_size: -
cdr3_nt: TGTGCCAGCAGCTTACCGGGACAGTCTTACAATGAGCAGTTCTTC
cdr3_aa: CASSLPGQSYNEQFF

d_call: -
v_call: TRBV7-9
j_call: TRBJ2-7
clone_size: few
cdr3_nt: TGTGCCAGCAGCATATACAGGGTTCACGAGCAGTACTTC
cdr3_aa: CASSIYRVHEQYF

d_call: -
v_call: TRBV25-1
j_call: TRBJ2-2
clone_size: -
cdr3_nt: TGTGCCAGCAGGACCCAGGGGCCCACCGGGGAGCTGTTTTTT
cdr3_aa: CASRTQGPTGELFF